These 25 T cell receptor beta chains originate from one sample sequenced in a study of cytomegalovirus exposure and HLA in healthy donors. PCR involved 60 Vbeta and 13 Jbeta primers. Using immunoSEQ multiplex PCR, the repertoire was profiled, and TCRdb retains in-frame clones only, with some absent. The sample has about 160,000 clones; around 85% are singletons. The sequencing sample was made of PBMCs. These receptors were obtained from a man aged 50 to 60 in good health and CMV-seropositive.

The CDR3 DNA is TGTGCCAGCAGTTCCATGGGAGGACCCTTTCGCAATCAGCCCCAGCATTTT. This sequence encodes CASSSMGGPFRNQPQHF. The rearrangement links TRBV27 to TRBJ1-5; no clear D gene. The V gene's germline CDR1 is MNHEY and CDR2 SMNVEV (reference sequence). The CDR3 consists of 17 residues. Trimming took off 4 bases at V and 2 bases at J, with 18 bases between the two ends.

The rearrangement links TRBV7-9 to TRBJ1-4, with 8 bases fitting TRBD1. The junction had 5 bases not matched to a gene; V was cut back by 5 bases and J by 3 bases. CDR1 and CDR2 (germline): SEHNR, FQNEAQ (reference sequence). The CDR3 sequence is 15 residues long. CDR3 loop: CASSLLQGANEKLFF. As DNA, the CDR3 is TGTGCCAGCAGCCTACTACAGGGGGCTAATGAAAAACTGTTTTTT.

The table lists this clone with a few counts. The chain's CDR3 is CASSVGLGRGEAFF. For the CDR3, the DNA is TGTGCCAGCAGCGTAGGCCTGGGGAGGGGTGAAGCTTTCTTT. This chain links TRBV9 with TRBJ1-1; TRBD1 is a possible D gene (5 bases). V gave up 0 bases and J gave up 7 bases, with 13 bases separating them. Germline-derived CDR1 and CDR2 are SGDLS and YYNGEE. CDR3 length: 14 amino acids.

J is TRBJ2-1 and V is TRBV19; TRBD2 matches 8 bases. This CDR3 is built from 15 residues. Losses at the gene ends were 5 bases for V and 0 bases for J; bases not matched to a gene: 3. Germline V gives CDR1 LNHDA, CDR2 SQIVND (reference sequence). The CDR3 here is CASSVSGNSYNEQFF. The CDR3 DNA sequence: TGTGCCAGTAGTGTTAGCGGGAACTCCTACAATGAGCAGTTCTTC.

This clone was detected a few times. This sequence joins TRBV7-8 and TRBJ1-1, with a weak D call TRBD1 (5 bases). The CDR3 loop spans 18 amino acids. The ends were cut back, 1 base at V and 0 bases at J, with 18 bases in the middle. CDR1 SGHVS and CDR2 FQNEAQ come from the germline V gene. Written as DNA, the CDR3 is TGTGCCAGCAGCTTAGTCGGGTCTGGGGCGGGGGTGAACACTGAAGCTTTCTTT. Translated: CASSLVGSGAGVNTEAFF.

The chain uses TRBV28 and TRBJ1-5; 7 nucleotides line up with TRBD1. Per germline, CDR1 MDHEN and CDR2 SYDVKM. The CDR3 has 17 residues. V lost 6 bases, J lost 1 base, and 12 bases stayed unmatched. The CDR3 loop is CASSWGPGTESNQPQHF. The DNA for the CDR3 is TGTGCCAGCAGCTGGGGTCCCGGGACAGAGAGCAATCAGCCCCAGCATTTT.

CDR3 region: CASSLSQTRPNSPLHF. In nucleotides, the CDR3 is TGTGCCAGCAGTTTATCCCAGACCAGGCCTAATTCACCCCTCCACTTT. This sequence joins TRBV27 and TRBJ1-6; no clear D. The CDR3 has 16 residues. Germline loops: CDR1 MNHEY, CDR2 SMNVEV (reference sequence). Trimming stripped 0 bases from V and 6 bases from J, with 12 bases between.

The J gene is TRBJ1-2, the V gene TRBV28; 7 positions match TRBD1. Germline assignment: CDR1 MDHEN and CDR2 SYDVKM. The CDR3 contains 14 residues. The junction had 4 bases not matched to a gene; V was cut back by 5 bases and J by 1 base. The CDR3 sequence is CASSNPGGNYGYTF. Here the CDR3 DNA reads TGTGCCAGCAGTAATCCAGGGGGTAACTATGGCTACACCTTC.

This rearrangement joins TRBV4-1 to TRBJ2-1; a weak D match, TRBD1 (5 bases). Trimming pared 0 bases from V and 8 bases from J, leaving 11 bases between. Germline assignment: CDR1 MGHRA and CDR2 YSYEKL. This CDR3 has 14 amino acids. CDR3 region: CASSQEKWGDEQFF. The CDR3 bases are TGCGCCAGCAGCCAAGAAAAGTGGGGCGATGAGCAGTTCTTC.

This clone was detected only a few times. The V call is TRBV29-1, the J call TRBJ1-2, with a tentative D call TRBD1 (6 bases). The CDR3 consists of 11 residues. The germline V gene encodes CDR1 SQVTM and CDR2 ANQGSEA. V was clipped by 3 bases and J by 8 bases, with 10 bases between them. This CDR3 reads CSVESGGGYTF. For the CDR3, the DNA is TGCAGCGTTGAGTCGGGGGGCGGCTACACCTTC.

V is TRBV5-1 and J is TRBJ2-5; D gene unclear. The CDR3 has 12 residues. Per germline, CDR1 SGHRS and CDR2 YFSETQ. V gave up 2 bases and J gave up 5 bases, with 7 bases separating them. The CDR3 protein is CASSLIEETQYF. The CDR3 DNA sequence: TGCGCCAGCAGCTTAATTGAGGAGACCCAGTACTTC.

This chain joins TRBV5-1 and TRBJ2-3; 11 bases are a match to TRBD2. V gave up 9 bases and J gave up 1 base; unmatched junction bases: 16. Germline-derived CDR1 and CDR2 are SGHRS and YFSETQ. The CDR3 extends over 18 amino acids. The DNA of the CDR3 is TGCGCCACCCAGCAGGGGCCTAGCGGGGGGCCTCGCACAGATACGCAGTATTTT. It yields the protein CATQQGPSGGPRTDTQYF.

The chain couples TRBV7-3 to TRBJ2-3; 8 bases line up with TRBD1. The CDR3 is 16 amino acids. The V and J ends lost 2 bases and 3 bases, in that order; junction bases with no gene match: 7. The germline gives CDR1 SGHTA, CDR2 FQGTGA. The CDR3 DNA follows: TGTGCCAGCAGCTTATTTGGACAGGGAGGAACAGATACGCAGTATTTT. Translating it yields CASSLFGQGGTDTQYF.

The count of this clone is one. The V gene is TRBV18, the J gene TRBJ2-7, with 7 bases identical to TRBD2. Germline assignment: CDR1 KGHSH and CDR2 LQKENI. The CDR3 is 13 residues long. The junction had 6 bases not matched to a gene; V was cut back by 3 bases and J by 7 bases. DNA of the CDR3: TGTGCCAGCTCACCCGGACTAGATGAGGAGCAGTACTTC. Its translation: CASSPGLDEEQYF.

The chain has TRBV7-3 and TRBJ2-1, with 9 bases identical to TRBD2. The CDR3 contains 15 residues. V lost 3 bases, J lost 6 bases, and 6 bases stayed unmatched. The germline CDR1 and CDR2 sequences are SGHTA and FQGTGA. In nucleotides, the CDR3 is TGTGCCAGCAGCTTTAGCGGGAGTGGGGCCAATGAGCAGTTCTTC. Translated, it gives CASSFSGSGANEQFF.

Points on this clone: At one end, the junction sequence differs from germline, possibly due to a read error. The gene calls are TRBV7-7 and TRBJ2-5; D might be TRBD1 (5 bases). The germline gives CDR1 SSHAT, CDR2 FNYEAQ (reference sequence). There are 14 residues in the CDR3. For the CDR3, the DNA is TGTGCTAGCAGTCCAACAGGAGCAGCGGAGACCCAGTACTTC. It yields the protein CASSPTGAAETQYF.

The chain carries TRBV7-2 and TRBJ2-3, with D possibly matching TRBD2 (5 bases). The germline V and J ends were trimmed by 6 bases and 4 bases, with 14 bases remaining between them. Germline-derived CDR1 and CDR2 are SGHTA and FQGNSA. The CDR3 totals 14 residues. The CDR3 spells CASSPRGWADTQYF. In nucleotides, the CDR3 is TGTGCCAGCAGTCCACGGGGTTGGGCAGATACGCAGTATTTT.

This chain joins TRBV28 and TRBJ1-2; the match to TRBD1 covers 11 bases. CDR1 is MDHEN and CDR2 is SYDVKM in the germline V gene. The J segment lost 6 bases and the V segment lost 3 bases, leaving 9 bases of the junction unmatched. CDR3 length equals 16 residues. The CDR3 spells CASSLRGRDRGNGYTF. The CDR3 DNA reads TGTGCCAGCAGTTTGCGGGGACGGGACAGGGGGAATGGCTACACCTTC.

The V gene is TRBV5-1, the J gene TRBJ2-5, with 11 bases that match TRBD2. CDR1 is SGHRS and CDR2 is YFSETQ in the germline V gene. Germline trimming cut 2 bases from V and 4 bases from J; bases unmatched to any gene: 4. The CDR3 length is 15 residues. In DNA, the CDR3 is TGCGCCAGCAGCTTAGTAGCGGGGGGGCGAGAGACCCAGTACTTC. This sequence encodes CASSLVAGGRETQYF.

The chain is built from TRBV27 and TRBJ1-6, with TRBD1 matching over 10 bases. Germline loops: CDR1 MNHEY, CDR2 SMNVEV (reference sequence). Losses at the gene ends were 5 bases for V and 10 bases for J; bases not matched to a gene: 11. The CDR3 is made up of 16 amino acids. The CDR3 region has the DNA TGTGCCAGCAGTACTTTAGGGGGACAGGGGTGGTCACCCCTCCACTTT. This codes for CASSTLGGQGWSPLHF.

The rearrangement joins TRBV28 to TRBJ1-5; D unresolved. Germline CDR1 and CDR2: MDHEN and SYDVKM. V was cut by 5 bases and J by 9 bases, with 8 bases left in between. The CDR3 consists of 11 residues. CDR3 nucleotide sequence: TGTGCCAGCAGTATTTTCTCGCCCCAGCATTTT. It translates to CASSIFSPQHF. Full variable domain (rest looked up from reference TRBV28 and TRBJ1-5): DVKVTQSSRYLVKRTGEKVFLECVQDMDHENMFWYRQDPGLGLRLIYFSYDVKMKEKGDIPEGYSVSREKKERFSLILESASTNQTSMYLCASSIFSPQHFGDGTRLSIL.

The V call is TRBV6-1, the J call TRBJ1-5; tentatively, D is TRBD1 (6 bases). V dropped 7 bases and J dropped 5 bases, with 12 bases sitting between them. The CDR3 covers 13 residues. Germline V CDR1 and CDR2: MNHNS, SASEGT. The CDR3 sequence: CASIGQPDQPQHF. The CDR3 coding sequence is TGTGCCAGCATCGGACAGCCCGATCAGCCCCAGCATTTT.

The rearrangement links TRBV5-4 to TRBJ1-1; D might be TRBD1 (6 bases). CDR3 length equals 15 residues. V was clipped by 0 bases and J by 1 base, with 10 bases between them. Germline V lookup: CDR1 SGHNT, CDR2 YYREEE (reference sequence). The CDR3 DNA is TGTGCCAGCAGCTTGGATAGGGGGACGAACACTGAAGCTTTCTTT. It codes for CASSLDRGTNTEAFF.

CDR3 nucleotide sequence: TGCGCCAGCAGCAGGACAGAAAACGATGAAAAACTGTTTTTT. This gives the protein CASSRTENDEKLFF. The chain employs TRBV5-1 and TRBJ1-4; maybe TRBD1 (6 bases). The V gene lost 4 bases and the J gene lost 6 bases, with 13 bases spanning the gap. This CDR3 has 14 amino acids. Germline CDR1 SGHRS, CDR2 YFSETQ.

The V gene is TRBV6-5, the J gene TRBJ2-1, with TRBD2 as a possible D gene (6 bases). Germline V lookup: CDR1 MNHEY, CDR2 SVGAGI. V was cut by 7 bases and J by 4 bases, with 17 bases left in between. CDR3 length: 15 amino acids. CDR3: CASTPGRGTYNEQFF. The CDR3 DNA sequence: TGTGCCAGCACGCCAGGGCGAGGGACTTACAATGAGCAGTTCTTC.